A single T cell receptor (beta chain) is shown here with its context. Its antigen is as yet unknown. Method: immunoSEQ multiplex PCR; TCRdb's copy keeps in-frame clones and lacks some. The sample has 20,000 to 25,000 clones, 70% to 80% seen once. Unexposed donor CD4+ T cells date from about 2011-2018, before the COVID-19 pandemic. CD4+ T cells were isolated from the cells after nine to eleven days of culture. Cells permitting, SARS-CoV-2 S/N and four cold-coronavirus spikes were tested on unexposed-donor CD4+ T cells. This CDR3 has 14 amino acids. CDR1 and CDR2 (germline): SGHTS, YDEGEE. V lost 3 bases, J lost 0 bases, and 2 bases stayed unmatched. The data are from a study of CD4 T cells in relation to SARS-CoV-2 and coronaviruses. On the study more broadly: PBMCs were cultured with antigen for 10 days before TCR beta sequencing. Findings and limits, study-wide: Crossreactivity was assessed only for spike protein, not other viral proteins. Crossreactive clones expanded significantly less to SARS-CoV-2 than monoreactive clones.

Source material: CD4+ T cells from PBMCs, cultured in vitro. This TCR was recovered from a human donor in good health. The V call is TRBV5-8, the J call TRBJ2-5; 7 nucleotides match TRBD1. The DNA for the CDR3 is TGTGCCAGCAGCTCGGGACAGTACCAAGAGACCCAGTACTTC. It encodes CASSSGQYQETQYF.